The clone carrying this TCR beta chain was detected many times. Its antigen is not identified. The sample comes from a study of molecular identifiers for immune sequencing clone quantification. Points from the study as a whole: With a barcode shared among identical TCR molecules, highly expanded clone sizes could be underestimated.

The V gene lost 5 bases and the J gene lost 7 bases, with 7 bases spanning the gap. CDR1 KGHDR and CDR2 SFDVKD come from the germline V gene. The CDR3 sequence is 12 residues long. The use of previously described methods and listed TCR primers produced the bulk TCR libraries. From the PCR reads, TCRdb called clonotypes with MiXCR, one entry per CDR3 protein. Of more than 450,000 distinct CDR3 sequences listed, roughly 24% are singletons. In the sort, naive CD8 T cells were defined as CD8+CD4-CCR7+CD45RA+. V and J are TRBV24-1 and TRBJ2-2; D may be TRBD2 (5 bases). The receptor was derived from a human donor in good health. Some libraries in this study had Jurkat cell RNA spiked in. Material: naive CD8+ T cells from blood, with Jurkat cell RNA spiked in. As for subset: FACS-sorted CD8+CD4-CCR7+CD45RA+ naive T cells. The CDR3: CATSGGSGELFF. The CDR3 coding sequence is TGTGCCACCAGTGGAGGGAGCGGGGAGCTGTTTTTT.